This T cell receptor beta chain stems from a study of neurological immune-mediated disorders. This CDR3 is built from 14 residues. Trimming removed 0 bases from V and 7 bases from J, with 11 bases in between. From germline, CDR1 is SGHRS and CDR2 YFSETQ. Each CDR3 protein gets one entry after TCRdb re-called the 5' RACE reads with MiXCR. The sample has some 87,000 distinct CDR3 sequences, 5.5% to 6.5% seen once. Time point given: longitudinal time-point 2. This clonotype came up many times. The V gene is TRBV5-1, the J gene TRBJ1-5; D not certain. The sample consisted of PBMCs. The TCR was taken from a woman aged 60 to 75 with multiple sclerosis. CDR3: CASSLDSPSQPQHF. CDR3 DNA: TGCGCCAGCAGCTTGGATTCACCGTCCCAGCCCCAGCATTTT.